This is a list of T cell receptor beta chains from one sample in a study of OX40 agonist ivuxolimab in advanced cancers. Profiled with immunoSEQ multiplex PCR; TCRdb holds only in-frame clones, not every one. The data contain 65,000 to 80,000 clones, over 75% of them singletons. This specimen was CD4+ or CD8+ T cells sorted from blood, taken in a trial of the OX40 agonist ivuxolimab. The receptors were gathered from an adult with an advanced solid tumor such as melanoma, head and neck, liver or kidney cancer. The CDR3 runs from the conserved cysteine through the conserved F or W. A D gene is named only where the DNA matches it firmly. The size of a clone is reported for some rows only, either as once, few or many, or as a class for expanded clones.

J gene,clone size,V gene,D gene,CDR3 protein,CDR3 DNA
TRBJ2-1,NA,TRBV18,TRBD2,CASSPMRREINNEQFF,TGTGCCAGCTCACCAATGCGGCGGGAGATAAACAATGAGCAGTTCTTC
TRBJ2-1,NA,TRBV7-9,TRBD2,CASSLAASGRHEQFF,TGTGCCAGCAGCTTAGCAGCTAGCGGGCGGCATGAGCAGTTCTTC
TRBJ1-4,NA,TRBV30,NA,CAWSVQLATNEKLFF,TGTGCCTGGAGTGTACAGTTAGCAACTAATGAAAAACTGTTTTTT
TRBJ1-5,NA,TRBV19,NA,CASSIDRDKVWPQHF,TGTGCCAGTAGTATAGATCGAGACAAAGTTTGGCCCCAGCATTTT
TRBJ2-3,once,TRBV19,NA,CASSPGRPVGGDTQYF,TGTGCCAGTAGTCCAGGACGGCCCGTTGGCGGAGATACGCAGTATTTT
TRBJ2-5,NA,TRBV7-9,NA,CASSLQELLETQYF,TGTGCCAGCAGCTTACAGGAGCTTCTCGAGACCCAGTACTTC
TRBJ2-2,NA,TRBV9,NA,CASSVGLARVLSNTGELFF,TGTGCCAGCAGCGTAGGCCTAGCGAGGGTACTATCGAACACCGGGGAGCTGTTTTTT
TRBJ2-5,once,TRBV5-4,NA,CASSLFGGGGKETQYF,TGTGCCAGCAGCTTGTTCGGGGGAGGAGGGAAAGAGACCCAGTACTTC
TRBJ1-1,once,TRBV28,NA,CASRRGDTEAFF,TGTGCCAGCAGAAGAGGGGACACTGAAGCTTTCTTT
TRBJ2-7,few,TRBV7-9,TRBD2,CASSSGRELSYEQYF,TGTGCCAGCAGCTCGGGGCGGGAGCTTTCCTACGAGCAGTACTTC
TRBJ2-3,NA,TRBV11-2,TRBD1,CASSSWAGTGQGAGDTQYF,TGTGCCAGCAGCTCTTGGGCCGGAACAGGACAGGGGGCGGGAGATACGCAGTATTTT
TRBJ2-5,NA,TRBV7-8,NA,CASSLYGNQETQYF,TGTGCCAGCAGCTTATATGGGAACCAAGAGACCCAGTACTTC
TRBJ2-2,NA,TRBV10-3,NA,CAIGSGELFF,TGTGCCATCGGGTCCGGGGAGCTGTTTTTT
TRBJ1-6,NA,TRBV10-2,TRBD1,CASKDRGGGNSPLHF,TGCGCCAGCAAGGACAGGGGAGGCGGTAATTCACCCCTCCACTTT
TRBJ2-7,NA,TRBV5-4,NA,CASSFWRGNYEQYF,TGTGCCAGCAGCTTTTGGCGCGGTAACTACGAGCAGTACTTC
TRBJ1-1,NA,TRBV25-1,NA,CASSELGRGLNTEAFF,TGTGCCAGCAGTGAACTCGGCAGGGGTTTGAACACTGAAGCTTTCTTT
TRBJ2-3,NA,TRBV6-5,TRBD2,CASSFTSGSSTDTQYF,TGTGCCAGCAGTTTTACTAGCGGGTCTAGCACAGATACGCAGTATTTT
TRBJ2-4,few,TRBV19,NA,CASSITGGGKNIQYF,TGTGCCAGTAGTATTACAGGCGGTGGCAAAAACATTCAGTACTTC
TRBJ1-2,NA,TRBV7-8,NA,CASSSRVDNYGYTF,TGTGCCAGCAGCTCACGTGTTGATAACTATGGCTACACCTTC
TRBJ2-7,NA,TRBV15,NA,CATSRDGGYEQYF,TGTGCCACCAGCAGAGATGGCGGATACGAGCAGTACTTC
TRBJ2-1,NA,TRBV14,NA,CASSQEEQHRPYNEQFF,TGTGCCAGCAGCCAAGAAGAGCAACACAGGCCCTACAATGAGCAGTTCTTC
TRBJ1-1,NA,TRBV2,NA,CASSVEGGGANTEAFF,TGTGCCAGCAGTGTGGAGGGAGGAGGAGCGAACACTGAAGCTTTCTTT
TRBJ2-7,NA,TRBV18,TRBD1,CASSPSYRGYEQYF,TGTGCCAGCTCACCGTCGTACAGGGGTTACGAGCAGTACTTC
TRBJ1-1,few,TRBV5-4,NA,CASSVQMNTEAFF,TGTGCCAGCAGCGTACAGATGAACACTGAAGCTTTCTTT
TRBJ1-6,NA,TRBV9,NA,CASSVVGDNSPLHF,TGTGCCAGCAGCGTAGTGGGGGATAATTCACCCCTCCACTTT
TRBJ2-3,NA,TRBV18,TRBD2,CASSPQLAGSGTDTQYF,TGTGCCAGCTCACCACAACTAGCGGGTTCGGGCACAGATACGCAGTATTTT